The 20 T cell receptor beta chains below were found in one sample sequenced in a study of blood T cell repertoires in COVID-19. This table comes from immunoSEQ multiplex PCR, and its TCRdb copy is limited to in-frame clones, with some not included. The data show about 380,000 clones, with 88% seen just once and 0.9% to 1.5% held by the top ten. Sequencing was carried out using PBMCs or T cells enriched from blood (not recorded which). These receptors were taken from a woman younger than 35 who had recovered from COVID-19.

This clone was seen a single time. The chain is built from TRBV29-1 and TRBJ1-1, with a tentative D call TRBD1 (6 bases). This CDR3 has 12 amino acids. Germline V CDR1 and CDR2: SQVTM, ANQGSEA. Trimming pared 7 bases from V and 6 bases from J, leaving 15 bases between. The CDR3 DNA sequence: TGCAGCGCACAAGAGCAGGGGCCTGAAGCTTTCTTT. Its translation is CSAQEQGPEAFF.

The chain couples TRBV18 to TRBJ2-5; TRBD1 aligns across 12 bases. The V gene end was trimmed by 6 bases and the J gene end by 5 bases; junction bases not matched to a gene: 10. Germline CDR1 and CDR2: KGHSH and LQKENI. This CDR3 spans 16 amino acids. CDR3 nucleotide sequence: TGTGCCAGCTCGCTAACCGGGACAGGGGGCGCGGAGACCCAGTACTTC. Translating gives CASSLTGTGGAETQYF.

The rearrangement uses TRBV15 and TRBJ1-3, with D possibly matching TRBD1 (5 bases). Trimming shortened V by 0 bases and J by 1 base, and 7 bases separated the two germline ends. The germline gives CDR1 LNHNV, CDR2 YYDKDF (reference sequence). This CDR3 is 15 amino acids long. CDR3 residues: CATSREGASGNTIYF. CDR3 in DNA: TGTGCCACCAGCAGAGAAGGGGCGTCTGGAAACACCATATATTTT.

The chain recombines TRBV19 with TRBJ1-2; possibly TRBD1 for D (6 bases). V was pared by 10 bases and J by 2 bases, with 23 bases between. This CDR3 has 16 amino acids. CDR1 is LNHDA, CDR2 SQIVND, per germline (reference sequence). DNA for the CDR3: TGTGCCACCCTCCCGGGGAGGGCCAGGGGCAACTATGGCTACACCTTC. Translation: CATLPGRARGNYGYTF.

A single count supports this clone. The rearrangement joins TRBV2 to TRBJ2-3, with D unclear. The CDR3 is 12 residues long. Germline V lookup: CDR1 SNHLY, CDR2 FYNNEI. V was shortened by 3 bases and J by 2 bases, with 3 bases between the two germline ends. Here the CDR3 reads CASSDNTDTQYF. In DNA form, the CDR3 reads TGTGCCAGCAGTGATAACACAGATACGCAGTATTTT. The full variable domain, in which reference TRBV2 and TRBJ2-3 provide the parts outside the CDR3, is EPEVTQTPSHQVTQMGQEVILRCVPISNHLYFYWYRQILGQKVEFLVSFYNNEISEKSEIFDDQFSVERPDGSNFTLKIRSTKLEDSAMYFCASSDNTDTQYFGPGTRLTVL.

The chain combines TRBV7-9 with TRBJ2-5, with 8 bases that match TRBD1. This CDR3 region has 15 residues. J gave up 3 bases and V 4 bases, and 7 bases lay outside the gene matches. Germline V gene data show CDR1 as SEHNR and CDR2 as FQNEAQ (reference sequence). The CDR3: CASSSGTGGEETQYF. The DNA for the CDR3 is TGTGCCAGCAGCTCCGGGACAGGTGGGGAAGAGACCCAGTACTTC.

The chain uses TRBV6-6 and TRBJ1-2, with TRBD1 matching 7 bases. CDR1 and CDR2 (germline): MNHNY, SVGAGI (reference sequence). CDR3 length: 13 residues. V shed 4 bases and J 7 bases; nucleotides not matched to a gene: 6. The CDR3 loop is CASSFGQDSGYTF. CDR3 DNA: TGTGCCAGCAGTTTCGGACAGGACTCTGGCTACACCTTC.

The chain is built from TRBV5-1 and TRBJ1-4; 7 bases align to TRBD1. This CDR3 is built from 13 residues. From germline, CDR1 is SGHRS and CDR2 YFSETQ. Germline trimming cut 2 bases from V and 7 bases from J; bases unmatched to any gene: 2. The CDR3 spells CASSLQGTEKLFF. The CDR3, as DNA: TGCGCCAGCAGCTTACAGGGGACTGAAAAACTGTTTTTT.

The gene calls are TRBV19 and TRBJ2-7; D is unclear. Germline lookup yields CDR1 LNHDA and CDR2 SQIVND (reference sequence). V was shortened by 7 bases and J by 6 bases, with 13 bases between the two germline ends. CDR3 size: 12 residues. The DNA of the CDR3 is TGTGCCAGTACCGACCCGACGGGCGAGCAGTACTTC. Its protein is CASTDPTGEQYF.

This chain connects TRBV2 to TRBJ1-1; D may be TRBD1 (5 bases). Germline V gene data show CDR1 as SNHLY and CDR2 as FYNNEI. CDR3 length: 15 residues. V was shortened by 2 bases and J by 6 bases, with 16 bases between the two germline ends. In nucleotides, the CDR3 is TGTGCCAGCAGTGAAATAAGGGGCCGGAGCTCTGAAGCTTTCTTT. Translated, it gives CASSEIRGRSSEAFF.

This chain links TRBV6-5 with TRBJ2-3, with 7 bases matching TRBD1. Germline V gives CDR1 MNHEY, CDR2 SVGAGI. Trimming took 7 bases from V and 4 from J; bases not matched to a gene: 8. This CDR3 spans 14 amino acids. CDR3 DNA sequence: TGTGCCAGCAAGAGGACAGGAGCGGCAGATACGCAGTATTTT. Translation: CASKRTGAADTQYF.

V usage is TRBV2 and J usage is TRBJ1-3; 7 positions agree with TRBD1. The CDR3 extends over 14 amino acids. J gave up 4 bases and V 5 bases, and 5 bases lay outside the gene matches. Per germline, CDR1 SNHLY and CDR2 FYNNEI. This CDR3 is CASSPDRVGNTIYF. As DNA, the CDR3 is TGTGCCAGCAGTCCCGACAGGGTCGGAAACACCATATATTTT.

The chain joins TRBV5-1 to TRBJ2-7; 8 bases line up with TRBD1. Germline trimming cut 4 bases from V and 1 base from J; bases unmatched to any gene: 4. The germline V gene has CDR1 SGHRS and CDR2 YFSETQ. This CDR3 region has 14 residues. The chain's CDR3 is CASSRGTGSYEQYF. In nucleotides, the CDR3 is TGCGCCAGCAGCCGGGGGACAGGTTCCTACGAGCAGTACTTC.

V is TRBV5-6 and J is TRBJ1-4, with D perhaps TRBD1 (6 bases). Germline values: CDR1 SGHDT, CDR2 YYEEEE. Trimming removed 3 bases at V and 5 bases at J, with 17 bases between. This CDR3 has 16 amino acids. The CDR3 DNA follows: TGTGCCAGCAGCTCCTCTTCCGACAGGTTCAATGAAAAACTGTTTTTT. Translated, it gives CASSSSSDRFNEKLFF.

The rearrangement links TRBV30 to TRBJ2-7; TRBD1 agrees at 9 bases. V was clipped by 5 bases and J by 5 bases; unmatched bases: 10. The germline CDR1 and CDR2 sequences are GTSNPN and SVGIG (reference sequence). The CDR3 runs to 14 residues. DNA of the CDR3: TGTGCCTGGGACCCTGGGACAGGGTCCGACGAGCAGTACTTC. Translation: CAWDPGTGSDEQYF.

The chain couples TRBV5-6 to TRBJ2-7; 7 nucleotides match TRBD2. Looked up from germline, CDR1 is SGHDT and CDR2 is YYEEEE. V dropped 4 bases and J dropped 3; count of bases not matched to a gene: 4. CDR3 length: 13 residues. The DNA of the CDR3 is TGTGCCAGCAGCATCGGGGGGAACTACGAGCAGTACTTC. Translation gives CASSIGGNYEQYF.

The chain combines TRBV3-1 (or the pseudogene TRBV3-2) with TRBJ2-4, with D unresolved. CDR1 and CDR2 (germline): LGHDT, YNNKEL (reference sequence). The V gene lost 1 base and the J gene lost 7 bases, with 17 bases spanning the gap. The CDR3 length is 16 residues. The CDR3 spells CASSQGEEWQTNIQYF. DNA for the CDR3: TGTGCCAGCAGCCAAGGAGAGGAGTGGCAGACGAACATTCAGTACTTC.

The CDR3 spells CASSLGTSGASSYEQYF. CDR3 sequence (DNA): TGTGCCAGCAGCCTAGGGACTAGCGGGGCCTCCTCCTACGAGCAGTACTTC. V and J are TRBV5-6 and TRBJ2-7; TRBD2 aligns across 13 bases. The germline V gene has CDR1 SGHDT and CDR2 YYEEEE. V gave up 4 bases and J gave up 0 bases; unmatched junction bases: 7. This CDR3 region has 17 residues.

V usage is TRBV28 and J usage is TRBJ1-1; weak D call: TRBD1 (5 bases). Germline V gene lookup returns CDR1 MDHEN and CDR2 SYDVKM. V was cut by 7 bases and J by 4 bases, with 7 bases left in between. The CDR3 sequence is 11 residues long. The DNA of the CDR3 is TGTGCCAGCACGGGGGGCACTGAAGCTTTCTTT. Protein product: CASTGGTEAFF.

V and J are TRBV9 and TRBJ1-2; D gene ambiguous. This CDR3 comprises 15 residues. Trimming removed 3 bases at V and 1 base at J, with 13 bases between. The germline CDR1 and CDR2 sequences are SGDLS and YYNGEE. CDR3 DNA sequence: TGTGCCAGCAGCGCCTCCCCGCGCCTTAACTATGGCTACACCTTC. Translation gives CASSASPRLNYGYTF. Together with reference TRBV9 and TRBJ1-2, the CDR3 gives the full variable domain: DSGVTQTPKHLITATGQRVTLRCSPRSGDLSVYWYQQSLDQGLQFLIQYYNGEERAKGNILERFSAQQFPDLHSELNLSSLELGDSALYFCASSASPRLNYGYTFGSGTRLTVV.